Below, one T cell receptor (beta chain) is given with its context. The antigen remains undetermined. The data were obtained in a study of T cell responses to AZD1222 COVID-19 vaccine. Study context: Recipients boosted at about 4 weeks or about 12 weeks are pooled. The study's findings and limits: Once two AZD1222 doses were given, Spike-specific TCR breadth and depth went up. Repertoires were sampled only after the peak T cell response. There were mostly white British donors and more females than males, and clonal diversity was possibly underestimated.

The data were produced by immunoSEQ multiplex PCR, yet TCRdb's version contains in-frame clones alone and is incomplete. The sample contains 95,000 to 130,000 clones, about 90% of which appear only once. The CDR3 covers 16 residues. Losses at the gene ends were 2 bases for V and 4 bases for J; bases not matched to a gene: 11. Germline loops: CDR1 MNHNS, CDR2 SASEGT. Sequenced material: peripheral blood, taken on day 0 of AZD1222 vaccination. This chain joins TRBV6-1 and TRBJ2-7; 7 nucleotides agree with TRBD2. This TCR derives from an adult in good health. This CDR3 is CASSEWGGGLMYEQYF. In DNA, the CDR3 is TGTGCCAGCAGTGAATGGGGCGGGGGACTTATGTACGAGCAGTACTTC.